The T cell receptor (beta chain) described here comes from a study of PD-L1 blockade in urothelial cancer. Overall study context: Blood samples contained a median around 130,000 T cells.

The germline gives CDR1 SGHRS, CDR2 YFSETQ. The V segment lost 2 bases and the J segment 10 bases; nucleotides outside the gene matches: 16. This CDR3 has 17 amino acids. Some clones are missing from TCRdb's copy, which holds only in-frame ones; the method was immunoSEQ multiplex PCR. The repertoire holds some 120,000 clones, with roughly 83% as singletons. Regarding time point: peripheral blood 6 weeks after treatment start. This TCR was recovered from a man aged 45-65 years with urothelial cancer. The specimen was PBMCs, collected around atezolizumab (anti-PD-L1) treatment. The chain joins TRBV5-1 to TRBJ2-1; TRBD2 matches at 9 bases. The CDR3 reads CASSLDPTSGRVEEQFF. CDR3 sequence (DNA): TGCGCCAGCAGCTTAGACCCGACTAGCGGAAGGGTTGAGGAGCAGTTCTTC.